These T cell receptor beta chains were read from a single sample in a study of blood T cell repertoires in COVID-19. Profiling relied on immunoSEQ multiplex PCR, and the TCRdb table lists in-frame clones only, not all of them. The table lists fewer than 120,000 clones, 76% of them singletons. Sequenced sample: peripheral blood. The receptors were sampled from a woman older than 75 with acute or convalescent COVID-19. Each CDR3 is given with its conserved first and last residue.

j_call v_call cdr3_length cdr3_aa
TRBJ2-3 TRBV4-3 13 CASSQDVIDTQYF
TRBJ2-7 TRBV5-6 15 CASSRKVTSGYEQYF
TRBJ2-7 TRBV29-1 13 CSQALRRWREQYF
TRBJ2-1 TRBV7-9 13 CASSWTSTNEQFF
TRBJ2-1 TRBV7-2 15 CASSENRQSYNEQFF
TRBJ2-1 TRBV7-3 15 CASSSQGLAGNEQFF
TRBJ1-2 TRBV2 19 CASLPPRRTGFENNYGYTF
TRBJ1-2 TRBV5-1 14 CASSLQAGSNGYTF
TRBJ2-7 TRBV7-2 14 CASSFVGGYYEQYF
TRBJ2-7 TRBV11-2 14 CASSLRQGVDEQYF
TRBJ2-3 TRBV3-1/TRBV3-2 15 CASSQERTSGSAQYF
TRBJ1-3 TRBV6-5 16 CASSYSGTGAGNTIYF
TRBJ2-2 TRBV5-5 16 CASSFEGGLVAGELFF
TRBJ1-2 TRBV7-9 17 CASSYLSRDRADYGYTF
TRBJ1-1 TRBV21-1 21 CASRRHPKEGTGFLMNTEAFF
TRBJ1-3 TRBV19 14 CASSPRTVGNTIYF
TRBJ1-3 TRBV3-1/TRBV3-2 17 CASSQGTYWASGNTIYF
TRBJ2-3 TRBV4-1 16 CASSQAGTSGMPTQYF
TRBJ2-7 TRBV28 14 CASSRTGASYEQYF
TRBJ2-1 TRBV2 15 CATPRLAETYNEQFF
TRBJ2-7 TRBV3-1/TRBV3-2 16 CASSHWGLAGFYEQYF
TRBJ2-7 TRBV5-1 14 CASSFVGQGAEQYF
TRBJ1-1 TRBV20-1 11 CSARGVREAFF
TRBJ1-2 TRBV5-1 16 CASSLLMGGLPYGYTF
TRBJ2-3 TRBV6-2/TRBV6-3 16 CASSYAGDFTRDTQYF
TRBJ2-5 TRBV6-2/TRBV6-3 16 CASSPGLAGFQETQYF
TRBJ2-5 TRBV12-5 12 CASGQGGETQYF
TRBJ1-2 TRBV28 13 CASSPGQRRSYTF
TRBJ2-1 TRBV5-4 16 CASRPTTGYSYNEQFF
TRBJ1-2 TRBV6-1 12 CASSERDYGYTF
TRBJ2-3 TRBV18 14 CASSPGLGPDTQYF
TRBJ1-5 TRBV7-2 16 CASSFGQPGNSQPQHF
TRBJ1-5 TRBV19 17 CASSVSAGGFSNQPQHF
TRBJ2-5 TRBV10-3 17 CAISGTGQKKVQETQYF
TRBJ1-1 TRBV19 14 CASTPVARGWVAFF
TRBJ2-1 TRBV7-9 13 CASSFVANNEQFF
TRBJ1-6 TRBV7-9 15 CASSLDGSRNSPLHF
TRBJ2-7 TRBV7-9 14 CASSLSTSGRATYF
TRBJ2-5 TRBV25-1 16 CASSELAGTGSETQYF
TRBJ1-1 TRBV11-2 14 CASSFRGTDTEAFF
TRBJ2-2 TRBV27 17 CASSLSFGTASTGELFF
TRBJ1-6 TRBV5-1 14 CASRRTVDNSPLHF
TRBJ1-4 TRBV27 15 CASSFYPATNEKLFF
TRBJ1-1 TRBV10-3 15 CAISRRQGAYTEAFF
TRBJ2-7 TRBV28 14 CASRGGGSVYEQYF
TRBJ1-3 TRBV19 17 CASSAYSGTGVGNTIYF
TRBJ1-5 TRBV6-5 13 CASRISENQPQHF
TRBJ1-3 TRBV18 15 CASSPGQGYGNTIYF
TRBJ1-5 TRBV30 14 CAWSVLDSGQPQHF
TRBJ2-2 TRBV28 13 CASSGWSTGELFF
TRBJ1-5 TRBV4-1 16 CASSQTGVIGNQPQHF
TRBJ2-5 TRBV7-7 15 CASSPFSGGQETQYF
TRBJ2-4 TRBV19 14 CASSPAYGKNIQYF
TRBJ1-3 TRBV19 15 CASSRISGSGNTIYF